A selection of T cell receptor beta chains follows, all from one sample in a study of cytomegalovirus exposure and HLA in healthy donors. This table comes from immunoSEQ multiplex PCR, and its TCRdb copy is limited to in-frame clones, with some not included. The repertoire has about 190,000 clones, 80% of them found once; the top ten carry roughly 6.7%. Sequenced material: PBMCs. These receptors were obtained from a man aged 35 to 55 in good health and CMV-seropositive. The CDR3 runs from the conserved cysteine through the conserved F or W. The D gene is left open where the match is weak. Expanded clones get a size class; other rows say once, few or many, or leave the size out.

v_gene,abundance,j_gene,d_gene,CDR3nt,CDR3aa
TRBV29-1,once,TRBJ1-1,TRBD1,TGCAGCACGCGACAGGGTATGAACACTGAAGCTTTCTTT,CSTRQGMNTEAFF
TRBV5-1,few,TRBJ2-5,.,TGCGCCAGCAGTTATGTAGTCACCAGGGTAGTGGAGACCCAGTACTTC,CASSYVVTRVVETQYF
TRBV27,.,TRBJ1-1,.,TGTGCCAGCAGTTTATACGAGGGCCAGAACACTGAAGCTTTCTTT,CASSLYEGQNTEAFF
TRBV7-3,.,TRBJ2-1,TRBD1,TGTGCCAGCAGCTTAATAGGACAGGGGATCCACAATGAGCAGTTCTTC,CASSLIGQGIHNEQFF
TRBV7-3,.,TRBJ2-1,TRBD1,TGTGCCAGCAGCTTATCCCCCGGACAGGGCCCCAACAATGAGCAGTTCTTC,CASSLSPGQGPNNEQFF
TRBV5-6,.,TRBJ2-7,TRBD1,TGTGCCAGCAGCTTAGGGACAGGGGTCTACGAGCAGTACTTC,CASSLGTGVYEQYF
TRBV27,.,TRBJ1-2,.,TGTGCCAGCACCGAGGGGGGGAAGAACTATGGCTACACCTTC,CASTEGGKNYGYTF
TRBV9,.,TRBJ1-5,TRBD1,TGTGCCAGCAGCGCCGGACAGGGGGGCAATCAGCCCCAGCATTTT,CASSAGQGGNQPQHF
TRBV6-5,few,TRBJ1-2,TRBD1,TGTGCCAGCAGTCCCACAGGGGACTATGGCTACACCTTC,CASSPTGDYGYTF
TRBV14,.,TRBJ2-7,.,TGTGCCAGCAGCCAAGGTCTCTCCTACGAGCAGTACTTC,CASSQGLSYEQYF
TRBV7-7,few,TRBJ2-1,TRBD2,TGTGCTAGCAGCGGGGCAGGCGATGAGCAGTTCTTC,CASSGAGDEQFF
TRBV19,.,TRBJ2-3,.,TGTGCCAGTACCCAGGGGGGCGATTGGGTCACAGATACGCAGTATTTT,CASTQGGDWVTDTQYF
TRBV7-9,once,TRBJ2-3,TRBD2,TGTTCCAGCAGCCCAGGGACTAGCGGGGGAGGAGATACGCAGTATTTT,CSSSPGTSGGGDTQYF
TRBV19,.,TRBJ1-4,TRBD1,TGTGCCAGTAGTGCCCGGACAGGGGATACTGAAAAACTGTTTTTT,CASSARTGDTEKLFF
TRBV7-9,few,TRBJ1-1,.,TGTGCCAGCAGCCCTGGACAGTTCAAAGCTTTCTTT,CASSPGQFKAFF
TRBV6-6,.,TRBJ1-5,TRBD1,TGTGCCAGCAGTTACTCGACAGGGGCTGGCAATCAGCCCCAGCATTTT,CASSYSTGAGNQPQHF
TRBV7-9,.,TRBJ1-4,.,TGTGCCAGCAGCTCTGGACAACATGAAAAACTGTTTTTT,CASSSGQHEKLFF
TRBV10-3,.,TRBJ1-2,.,TGTGCCATCCAACAGGGAAGGTATGGCTACACCTTC,CAIQQGRYGYTF
TRBV10-3,.,TRBJ1-4,.,TGTGCCATCGGGCCAACTAATGAAAAACTGTTTTTT,CAIGPTNEKLFF
TRBV9,.,TRBJ2-3,TRBD2,TGTGCCAGCAGCGTATGGGACGGGGGGGCCTCAGATACGCAGTATTTT,CASSVWDGGASDTQYF
TRBV6-5,.,TRBJ1-1,.,TGTGCCAGCAGTTACTCGATTCAGTCCGTACCTGAAGCTTTCTTT,CASSYSIQSVPEAFF
TRBV4-3,few,TRBJ2-7,.,TGCGCCAGCAGCCAAGCCGGGGCCGGGACTCTCGAGCAGTACTTC,CASSQAGAGTLEQYF
TRBV6-5,.,TRBJ2-7,TRBD2,TGTGCCAGCACCTCCAGCGGGGGTTCCTACGAGCAGTACTTC,CASTSSGGSYEQYF
TRBV7-3,.,TRBJ2-2,.,TGTGCCAGCAGCTCCTACCCGAACACCGGGGAGCTGTTTTTT,CASSSYPNTGELFF
TRBV5-8,.,TRBJ1-5,TRBD1,TGTGCCAGCAGCTCCCCCGGGACAGGGGCGCAGCCCCAGCATTTT,CASSSPGTGAQPQHF
TRBV6-5,once,TRBJ1-2,.,TGTGCCAGCCAATTCCGACACGCGCCTAACTATGGCTACACCTTC,CASQFRHAPNYGYTF
TRBV19,.,TRBJ2-6,.,TGTGCCAGTAGTCCAGGGGTCTCTGGGGCCAACGTCCTGACTTTC,CASSPGVSGANVLTF
TRBV14,.,TRBJ1-2,.,TGTGCCAGCTCCCGGGGGAGGGACTATGGCTACACCTTC,CASSRGRDYGYTF
TRBV30,.,TRBJ1-5,.,TGTGCCTGGAGTAAAAAAGGACAGCTGAGCAATCAGCCCCAGCATTTT,CAWSKKGQLSNQPQHF
TRBV27,.,TRBJ1-2,TRBD1,TGTGCCAGCAGTCCTACCGGGACAGGGTCTGGCTACACCTTC,CASSPTGTGSGYTF
TRBV7-2,few,TRBJ1-6,.,TGTGCCAGCAGCCTGGACCTCCGAGGGAATTCACCCCTCCACTTT,CASSLDLRGNSPLHF
TRBV5-1,.,TRBJ1-5,.,TGCGCCAGCAGCTTGGAGGCTGGGGGCCTTCAGCCCCAGCATTTT,CASSLEAGGLQPQHF
TRBV19,.,TRBJ2-5,TRBD1,TGTGCCAGTAGTGAGCACCAGGGACAGCCACAAGAGACCCAGTACTTC,CASSEHQGQPQETQYF
TRBV6-1,.,TRBJ1-1,.,TGTGCCAGCAGTGAAGGTCTGCGCGTGAACACTGAAGCTTTCTTT,CASSEGLRVNTEAFF
TRBV9,.,TRBJ2-4,TRBD1,TGTGCCAGCAGCCAAGCAGGACAGGGGGCAAACATTCAGTACTTC,CASSQAGQGANIQYF
TRBV5-1,.,TRBJ2-2,TRBD2,TGCGCCAGCAGCTTACTAGCGGACACCGGGGAGCTGTTTTTT,CASSLLADTGELFF
TRBV27,.,TRBJ2-7,.,TGTGCCAGCAGTTCGGGGGACGAGCAGTACTTC,CASSSGDEQYF
TRBV11-3,.,TRBJ2-7,.,TGTGCCAGCAGCTTAGGCCACAGTTGGGAGCAGCAGTACTTC,CASSLGHSWEQQYF
TRBV30,.,TRBJ1-2,TRBD1,TGTGCCCGGGACAGGGGCAGGGGCTACACCTTC,CARDRGRGYTF
TRBV4-3,.,TRBJ2-3,TRBD2,TGCGCCAGCAGCCGACGGGGGGTCTCAGATACGCAGTATTTT,CASSRRGVSDTQYF
TRBV15,.,TRBJ1-4,.,TGTGCCACCAGCAGGGGGGGTTCGTCAACTAATGAAAAACTGTTTTTT,CATSRGGSSTNEKLFF